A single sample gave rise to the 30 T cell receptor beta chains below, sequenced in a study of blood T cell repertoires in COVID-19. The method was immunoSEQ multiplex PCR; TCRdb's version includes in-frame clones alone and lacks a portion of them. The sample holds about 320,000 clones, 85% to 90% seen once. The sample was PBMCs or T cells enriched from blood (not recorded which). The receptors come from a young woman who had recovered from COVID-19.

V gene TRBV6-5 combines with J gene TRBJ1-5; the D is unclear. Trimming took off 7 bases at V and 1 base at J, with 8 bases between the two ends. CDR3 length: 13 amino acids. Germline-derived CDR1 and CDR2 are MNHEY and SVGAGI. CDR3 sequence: CASKKQSNQPQHF. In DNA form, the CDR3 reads TGTGCCAGCAAGAAACAAAGCAATCAGCCCCAGCATTTT.

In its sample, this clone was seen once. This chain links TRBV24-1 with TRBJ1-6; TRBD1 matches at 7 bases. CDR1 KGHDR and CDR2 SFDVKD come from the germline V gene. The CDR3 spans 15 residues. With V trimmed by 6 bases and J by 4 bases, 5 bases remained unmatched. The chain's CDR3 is CATSRGQSYNSPLHF. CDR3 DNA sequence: TGTGCCACCAGTAGGGGACAGTCATATAATTCACCCCTCCACTTT.

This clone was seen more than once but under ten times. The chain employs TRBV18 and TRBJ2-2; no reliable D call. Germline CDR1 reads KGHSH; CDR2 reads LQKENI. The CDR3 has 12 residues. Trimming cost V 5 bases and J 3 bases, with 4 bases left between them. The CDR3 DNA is TGTGCCAGCTCAGTCTACACCGGGGAGCTGTTTTTT. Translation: CASSVYTGELFF.

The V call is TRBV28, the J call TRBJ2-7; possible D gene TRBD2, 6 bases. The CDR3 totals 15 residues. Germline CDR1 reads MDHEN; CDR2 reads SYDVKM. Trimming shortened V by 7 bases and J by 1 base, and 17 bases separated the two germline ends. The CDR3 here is CASTSPSVQSYEQYF. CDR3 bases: TGTGCCAGCACTTCCCCTAGCGTACAATCCTACGAGCAGTACTTC.

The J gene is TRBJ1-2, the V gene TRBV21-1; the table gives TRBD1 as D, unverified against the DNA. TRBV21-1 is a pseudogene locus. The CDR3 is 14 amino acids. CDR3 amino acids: CASSKLRATYGYTF. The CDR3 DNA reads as TGTGCCAGCAGCAAACTCAGGGCTACCTATGGCTACACCTTC.

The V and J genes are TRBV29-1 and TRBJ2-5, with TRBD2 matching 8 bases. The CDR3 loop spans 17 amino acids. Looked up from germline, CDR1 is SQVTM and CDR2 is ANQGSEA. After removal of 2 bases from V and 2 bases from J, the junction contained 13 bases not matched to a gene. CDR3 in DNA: TGCAGCGTTGAATTCCTCGGGGGGGGGCCAAAGCAAGAGACCCAGTACTTC. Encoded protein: CSVEFLGGGPKQETQYF.

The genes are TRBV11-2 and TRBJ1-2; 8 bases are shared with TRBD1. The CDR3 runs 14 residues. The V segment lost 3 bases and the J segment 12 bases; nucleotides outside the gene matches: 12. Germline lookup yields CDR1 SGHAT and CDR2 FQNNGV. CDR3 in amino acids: CASSFGQGLEGNTF. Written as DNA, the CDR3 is TGTGCCAGCAGCTTCGGACAGGGCCTGGAGGGGAACACCTTC.

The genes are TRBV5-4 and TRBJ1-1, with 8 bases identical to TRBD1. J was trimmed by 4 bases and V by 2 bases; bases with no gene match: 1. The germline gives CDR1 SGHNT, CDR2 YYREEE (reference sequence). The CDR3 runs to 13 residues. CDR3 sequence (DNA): TGTGCCAGCAGCTTTGGACAGGGCACTGAAGCTTTCTTT. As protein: CASSFGQGTEAFF.

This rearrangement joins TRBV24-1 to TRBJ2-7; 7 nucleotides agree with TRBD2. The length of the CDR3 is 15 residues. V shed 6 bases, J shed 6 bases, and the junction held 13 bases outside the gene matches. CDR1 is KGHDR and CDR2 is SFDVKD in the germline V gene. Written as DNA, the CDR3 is TGTGCCACCAGTCCGAGCGGGATTGGGGCCTCCGAGCAGTACTTC. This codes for CATSPSGIGASEQYF.

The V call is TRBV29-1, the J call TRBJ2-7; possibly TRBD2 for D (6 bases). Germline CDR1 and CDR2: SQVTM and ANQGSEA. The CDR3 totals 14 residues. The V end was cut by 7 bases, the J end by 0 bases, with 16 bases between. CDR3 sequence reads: CSGGGGLSSYEQYF. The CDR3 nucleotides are TGCAGCGGTGGTGGGGGGTTAAGCTCCTACGAGCAGTACTTC.

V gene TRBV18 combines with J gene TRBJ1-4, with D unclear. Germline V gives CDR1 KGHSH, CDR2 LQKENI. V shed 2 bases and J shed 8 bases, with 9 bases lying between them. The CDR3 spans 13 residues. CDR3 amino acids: CASSPVSREKLFF. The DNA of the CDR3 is TGTGCCAGCTCACCAGTCTCGAGGGAAAAACTGTTTTTT.

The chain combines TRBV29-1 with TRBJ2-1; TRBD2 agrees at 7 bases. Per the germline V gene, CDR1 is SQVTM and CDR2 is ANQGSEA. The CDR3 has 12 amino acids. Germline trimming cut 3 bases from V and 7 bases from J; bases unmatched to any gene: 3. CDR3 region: CSVEASGNEQFF. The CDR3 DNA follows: TGCAGCGTTGAGGCTAGCGGAAATGAGCAGTTCTTC.

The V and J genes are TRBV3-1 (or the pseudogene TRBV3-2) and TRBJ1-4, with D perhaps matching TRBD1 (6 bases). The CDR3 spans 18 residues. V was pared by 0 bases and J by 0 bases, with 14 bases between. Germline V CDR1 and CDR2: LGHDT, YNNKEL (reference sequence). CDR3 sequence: CASSQDLGQGTTNEKLFF. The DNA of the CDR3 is TGTGCCAGCAGCCAAGATTTGGGGCAGGGGACAACTAATGAAAAACTGTTTTTT.

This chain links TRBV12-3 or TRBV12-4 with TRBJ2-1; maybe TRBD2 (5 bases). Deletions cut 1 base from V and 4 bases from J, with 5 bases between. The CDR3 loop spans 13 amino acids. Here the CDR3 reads CASSLGGYNEQFF. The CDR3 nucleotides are TGTGCCAGCAGTTTAGGCGGGTACAATGAGCAGTTCTTC.

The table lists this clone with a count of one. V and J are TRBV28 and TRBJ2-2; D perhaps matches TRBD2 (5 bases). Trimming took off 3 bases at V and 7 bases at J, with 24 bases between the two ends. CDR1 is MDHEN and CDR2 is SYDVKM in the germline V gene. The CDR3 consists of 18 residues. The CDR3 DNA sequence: TGTGCCAGCAGTTTTGCTGGAGGTTTCGCACTTCCGGGCGGGGAGCTGTTTTTT. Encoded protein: CASSFAGGFALPGGELFF.

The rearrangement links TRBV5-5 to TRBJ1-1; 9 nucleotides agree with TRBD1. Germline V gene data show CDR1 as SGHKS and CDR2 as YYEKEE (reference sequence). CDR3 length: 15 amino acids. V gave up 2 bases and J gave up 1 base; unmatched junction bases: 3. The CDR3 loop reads CASSLRQGENTEAFF. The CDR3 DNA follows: TGTGCCAGCAGCTTACGACAGGGGGAGAACACTGAAGCTTTCTTT.

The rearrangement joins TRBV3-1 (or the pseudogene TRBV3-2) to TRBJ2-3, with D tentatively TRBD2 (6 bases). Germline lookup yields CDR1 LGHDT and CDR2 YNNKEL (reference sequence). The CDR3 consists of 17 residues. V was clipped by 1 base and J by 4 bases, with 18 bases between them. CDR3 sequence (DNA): TGTGCCAGCAGCCAAGTTTTGGAGGGATACCCTCCAGATACGCAGTATTTT. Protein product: CASSQVLEGYPPDTQYF.

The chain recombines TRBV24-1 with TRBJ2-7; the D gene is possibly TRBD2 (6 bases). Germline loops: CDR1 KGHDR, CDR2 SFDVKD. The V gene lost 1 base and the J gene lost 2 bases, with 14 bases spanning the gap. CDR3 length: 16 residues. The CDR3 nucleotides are TGTGCCACCAGTGATTTCAAGGCAGGGAGGACCTACGAGCAGTACTTC. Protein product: CATSDFKAGRTYEQYF.

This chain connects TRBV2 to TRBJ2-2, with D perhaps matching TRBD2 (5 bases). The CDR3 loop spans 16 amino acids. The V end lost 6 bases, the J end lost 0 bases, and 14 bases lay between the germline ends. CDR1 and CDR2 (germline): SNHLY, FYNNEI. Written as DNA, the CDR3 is TGTGCCAGCAGGGAGACTACCTTTACGAACACCGGGGAGCTGTTTTTT. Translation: CASRETTFTNTGELFF. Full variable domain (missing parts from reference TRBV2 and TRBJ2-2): EPEVTQTPSHQVTQMGQEVILRCVPISNHLYFYWYRQILGQKVEFLVSFYNNEISEKSEIFDDQFSVERPDGSNFTLKIRSTKLEDSAMYFCASRETTFTNTGELFFGEGSRLTVL.

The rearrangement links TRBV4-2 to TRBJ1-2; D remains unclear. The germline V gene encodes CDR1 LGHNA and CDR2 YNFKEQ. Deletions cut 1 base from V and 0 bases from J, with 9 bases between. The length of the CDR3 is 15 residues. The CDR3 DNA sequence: TGTGCCAGCAGCCAAGTTGACACGTCTAACTATGGCTACACCTTC. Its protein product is CASSQVDTSNYGYTF.

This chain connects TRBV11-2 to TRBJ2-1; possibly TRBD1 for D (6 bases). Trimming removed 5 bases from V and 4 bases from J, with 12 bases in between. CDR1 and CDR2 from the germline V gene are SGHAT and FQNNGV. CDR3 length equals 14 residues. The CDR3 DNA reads TGTGCCAGCAGCATGGGGGCTGTTTACAATGAGCAGTTCTTC. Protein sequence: CASSMGAVYNEQFF. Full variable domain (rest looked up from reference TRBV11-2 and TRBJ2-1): EAGVAQSPRYKIIEKRQSVAFWCNPISGHATLYWYQQILGQGPKLLIQFQNNGVVDDSQLPKDRFSAERLKGVDSTLKIQPAKLEDSAVYLCASSMGAVYNEQFFGPGTRLTVL.

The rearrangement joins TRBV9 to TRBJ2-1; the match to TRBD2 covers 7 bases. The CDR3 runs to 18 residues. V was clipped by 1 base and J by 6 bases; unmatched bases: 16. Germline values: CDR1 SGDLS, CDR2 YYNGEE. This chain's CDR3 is CASSVYVTGDYLRNEQFF. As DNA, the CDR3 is TGTGCCAGCAGCGTATACGTAACGGGGGACTACCTCCGCAATGAGCAGTTCTTC.

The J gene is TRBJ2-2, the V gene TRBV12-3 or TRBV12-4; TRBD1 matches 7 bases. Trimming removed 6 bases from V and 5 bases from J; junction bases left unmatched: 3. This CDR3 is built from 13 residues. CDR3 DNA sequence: TGTGCCAGCAGACAACAGGGGACCGGGGAGCTGTTTTTT. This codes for CASRQQGTGELFF.

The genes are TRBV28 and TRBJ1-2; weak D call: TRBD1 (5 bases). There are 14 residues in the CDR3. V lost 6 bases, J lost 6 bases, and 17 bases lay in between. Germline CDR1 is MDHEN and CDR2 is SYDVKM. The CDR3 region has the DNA TGTGCCAGCAGCTATGCAGTGACAGATAATGGCTACACCTTC. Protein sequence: CASSYAVTDNGYTF.

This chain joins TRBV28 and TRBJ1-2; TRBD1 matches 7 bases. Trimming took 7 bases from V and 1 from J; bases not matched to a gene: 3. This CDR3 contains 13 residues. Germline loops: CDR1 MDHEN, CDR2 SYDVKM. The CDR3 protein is CASTQGDNYGYTF. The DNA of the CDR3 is TGTGCCAGCACCCAGGGGGATAACTATGGCTACACCTTC.

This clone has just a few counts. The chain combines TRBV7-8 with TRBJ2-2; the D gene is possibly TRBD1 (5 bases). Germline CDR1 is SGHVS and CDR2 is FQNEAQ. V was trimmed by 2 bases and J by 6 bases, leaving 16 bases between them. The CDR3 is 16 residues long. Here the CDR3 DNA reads TGTGCCAGCAGCTTACGTAAGGGGCGAACGTCCGGGGAGCTGTTTTTT. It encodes CASSLRKGRTSGELFF.

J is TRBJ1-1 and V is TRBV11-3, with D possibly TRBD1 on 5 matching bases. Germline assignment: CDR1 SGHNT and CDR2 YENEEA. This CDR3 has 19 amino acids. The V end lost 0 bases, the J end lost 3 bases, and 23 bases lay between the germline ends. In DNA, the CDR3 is TGTGCCAGCAGCTTAGATTCGTCGGGAGCGGGGCGTGTGCACACTGAAGCTTTCTTT. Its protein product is CASSLDSSGAGRVHTEAFF. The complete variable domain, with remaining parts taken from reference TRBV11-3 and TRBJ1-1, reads EAGVVQSPRYKIIEKKQPVAFWCNPISGHNTLYWYLQNLGQGPELLIRYENEEAVDDSQLPKDRFSAERLKGVDSTLKIQPAELGDSAVYLCASSLDSSGAGRVHTEAFFGQGTRLTVV.

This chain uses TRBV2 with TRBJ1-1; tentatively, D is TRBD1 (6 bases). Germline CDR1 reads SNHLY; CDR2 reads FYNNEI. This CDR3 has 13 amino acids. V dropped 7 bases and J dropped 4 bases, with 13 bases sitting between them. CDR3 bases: TGTGCCAGCAAGGAGGGGGGGATCACTGAAGCTTTCTTT. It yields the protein CASKEGGITEAFF.

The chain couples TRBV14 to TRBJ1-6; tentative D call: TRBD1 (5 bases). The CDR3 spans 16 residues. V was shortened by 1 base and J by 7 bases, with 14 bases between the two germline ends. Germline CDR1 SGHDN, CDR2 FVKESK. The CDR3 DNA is TGTGCCAGCAGCCAAGGGGCCCAGGGACTGAATTCACCCCTCCACTTT. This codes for CASSQGAQGLNSPLHF. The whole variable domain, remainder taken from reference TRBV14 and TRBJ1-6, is EAGVTQFPSHSVIEKGQTVTLRCDPISGHDNLYWYRRVMGKEIKFLLHFVKESKQDESGMPNNRFLAERTGGTYSTLKVQPAELEDSGVYFCASSQGAQGLNSPLHFGNGTRLTVT.

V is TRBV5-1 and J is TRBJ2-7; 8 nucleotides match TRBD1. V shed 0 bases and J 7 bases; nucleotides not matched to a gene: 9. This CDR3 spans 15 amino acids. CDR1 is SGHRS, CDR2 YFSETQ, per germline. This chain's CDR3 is CASSLAIDRGLEQYF. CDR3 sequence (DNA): TGCGCCAGCAGCTTGGCCATCGACAGGGGTCTGGAGCAGTACTTC.